The present entry profiles one T cell receptor beta chain with its context. This record belongs to a study of shared T cell receptors in the human thymus. Libraries were prepared by immunoSEQ multiplex PCR; TCRdb keeps only in-frame clonotypes and omits some of them. Here the sample spans roughly 410,000 clones, over 90% being singletons. CDR1 is LNHDA and CDR2 is SQIVND in the germline V gene (reference sequence). V lost 8 bases to trimming and J lost 2 bases, with 27 bases between them. This CDR3 is built from 19 residues. The gene calls are TRBV19 and TRBJ1-4; D is undetermined. The sequenced material came from thymocytes. The origin of this receptor is a human donor. The CDR3 spells CASHAGSLEAEATNEKLFF. The CDR3 nucleotides read TGTGCCAGTCACGCCGGATCGCTTGAGGCCGAAGCTACTAATGAAAAACTGTTTTTT.